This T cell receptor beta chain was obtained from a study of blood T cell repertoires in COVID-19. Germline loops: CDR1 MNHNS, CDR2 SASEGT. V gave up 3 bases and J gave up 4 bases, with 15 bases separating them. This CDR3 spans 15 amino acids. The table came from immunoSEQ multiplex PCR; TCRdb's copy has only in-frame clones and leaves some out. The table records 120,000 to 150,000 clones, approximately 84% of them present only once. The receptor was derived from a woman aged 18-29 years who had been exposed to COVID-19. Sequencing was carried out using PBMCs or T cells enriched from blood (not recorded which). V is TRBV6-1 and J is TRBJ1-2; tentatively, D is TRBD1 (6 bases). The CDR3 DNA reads TGTGCCAGCAGTGAGGGGGCAGGACGAAGCTATGGCTACACCTTC. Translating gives CASSEGAGRSYGYTF.